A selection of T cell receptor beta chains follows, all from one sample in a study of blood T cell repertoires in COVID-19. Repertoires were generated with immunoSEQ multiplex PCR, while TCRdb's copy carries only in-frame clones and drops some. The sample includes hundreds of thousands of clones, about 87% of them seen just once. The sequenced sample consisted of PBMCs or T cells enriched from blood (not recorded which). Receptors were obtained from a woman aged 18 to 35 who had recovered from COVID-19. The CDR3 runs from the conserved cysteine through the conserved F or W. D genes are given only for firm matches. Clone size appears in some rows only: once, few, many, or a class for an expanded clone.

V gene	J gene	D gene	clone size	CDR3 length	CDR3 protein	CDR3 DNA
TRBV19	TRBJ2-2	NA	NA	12	CAGLGDTGELFF	TGTGCGGGTCTCGGGGATACCGGGGAGCTGTTTTTT
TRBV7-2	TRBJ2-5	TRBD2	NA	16	CASSFQVGGFQETQYF	TGTGCCAGCAGCTTCCAGGTGGGGGGGTTCCAAGAGACCCAGTACTTC
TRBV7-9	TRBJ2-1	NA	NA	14	CASSPGLSYNEQFF	TGTGCCAGCAGCCCCGGACTTAGCTACAATGAGCAGTTCTTC
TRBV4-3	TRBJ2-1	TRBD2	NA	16	CASSQDAASGRDEQFF	TGCGCCAGCAGCCAAGACGCGGCTAGCGGGAGAGATGAGCAGTTCTTC
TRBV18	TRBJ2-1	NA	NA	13	CASSPRLDNEQFF	TGTGCCAGCTCGCCCCGACTGGACAATGAGCAGTTCTTC
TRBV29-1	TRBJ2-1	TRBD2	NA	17	CSYGGYSSGGIYNEQFF	TGCAGCTACGGTGGGTACTCCAGCGGGGGAATTTACAATGAGCAGTTCTTC
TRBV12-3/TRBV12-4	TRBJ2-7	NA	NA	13	CASSPGESYEQYF	TGTGCCAGCAGTCCAGGGGAATCCTACGAGCAGTACTTC
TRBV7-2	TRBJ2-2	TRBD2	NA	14	CASRRLAGTGELFF	TGTGCCAGCAGAAGACTAGCGGGAACCGGGGAGCTGTTTTTT
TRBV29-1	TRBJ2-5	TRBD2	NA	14	CSVVLWGGQETQYF	TGCAGCGTTGTACTTTGGGGGGGCCAAGAGACCCAGTACTTC
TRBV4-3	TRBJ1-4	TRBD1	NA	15	CASSEGQGIGEKLFF	TGCGCCAGCAGCGAGGGACAGGGGATCGGGGAAAAACTGTTTTTT
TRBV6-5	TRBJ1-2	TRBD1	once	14	CASSYTGTADGYTF	TGTGCCAGCAGTTACACAGGGACAGCGGATGGCTACACCTTC
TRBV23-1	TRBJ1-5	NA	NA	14	CASRFTGVNQPQHF	TGCGCCAGCAGATTTACAGGAGTTAATCAGCCCCAGCATTTT
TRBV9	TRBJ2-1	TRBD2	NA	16	CASSVGSGRAFDEQFF	TGTGCCAGCAGCGTAGGGAGCGGGAGGGCCTTCGATGAGCAGTTCTTC
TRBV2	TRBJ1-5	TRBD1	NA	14	CASSDGQGGQPQHF	TGTGCCAGCAGTGACGGACAGGGAGGTCAGCCCCAGCATTTT
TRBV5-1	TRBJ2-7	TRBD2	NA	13	CASSFSGSYEQYF	TGCGCCAGCAGCTTTAGCGGGAGTTACGAGCAGTACTTC
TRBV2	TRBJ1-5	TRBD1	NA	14	CAVRDRGYNQPQHF	TGTGCAGTGAGAGACAGGGGCTATAATCAGCCCCAGCATTTT
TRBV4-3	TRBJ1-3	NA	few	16	CASSQDRHSSGNTIYF	TGCGCCAGCAGCCAAGATAGGCACAGCTCTGGAAACACCATATATTTT
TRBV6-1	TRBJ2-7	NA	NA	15	CASSEAPTASYEQYF	TGTGCCAGCAGTGAAGCGCCGACAGCATCCTACGAGCAGTACTTC
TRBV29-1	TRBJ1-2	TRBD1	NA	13	CSVPQGPNYGYTF	TGCAGCGTCCCACAGGGGCCTAACTATGGCTACACCTTC
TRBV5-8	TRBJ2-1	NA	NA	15	CASSLGQAIYNEQFF	TGTGCCAGCAGCTTGGGACAGGCAATATACAATGAGCAGTTCTTC
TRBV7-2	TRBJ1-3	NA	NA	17	CASSRSSAGLSGNTIYF	TGTGCCAGCAGCCGGTCCTCCGCGGGGCTCTCTGGAAACACCATATATTTT
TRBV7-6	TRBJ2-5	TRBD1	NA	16	CASSLEGLAGGETQYF	TGTGCCAGCAGCTTAGAAGGTCTAGCAGGGGGAGAGACCCAGTACTTC
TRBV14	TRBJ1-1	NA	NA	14	CASSQERSHTEAFF	TGTGCCAGCAGCCAAGAAAGGAGCCACACTGAAGCTTTCTTT
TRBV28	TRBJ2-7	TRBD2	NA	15	CASTLAGGPSYEQYF	TGTGCCAGCACTCTAGCGGGAGGGCCTTCCTACGAGCAGTACTTC
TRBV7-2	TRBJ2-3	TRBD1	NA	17	CASSHQSGTGGTDTQYF	TGTGCCAGCAGCCACCAAAGCGGGACAGGGGGAACAGATACGCAGTATTTT
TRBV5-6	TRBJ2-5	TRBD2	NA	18	CASRPGLAGPSPQETQYF	TGTGCCAGCAGGCCTGGACTAGCGGGCCCTTCCCCACAAGAGACCCAGTACTTC
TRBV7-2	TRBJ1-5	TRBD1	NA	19	CASSFYYDTGGNGNQPQHF	TGTGCCAGCAGCTTTTATTACGACACAGGGGGCAATGGCAATCAGCCCCAGCATTTT